Listed below are T cell receptor beta chains from one sample, sequenced in a study of blood T cell repertoires in COVID-19. The data were produced by immunoSEQ multiplex PCR, yet TCRdb's version contains in-frame clones alone and is incomplete. Seen here are approximately 300,000 clones, 75% to 90% observed once, and the top ten hold 6% to 8%. The sequenced sample was peripheral blood. The receptors come from a woman between 50 and 59 years old with COVID-19, enrolled during active disease. Each CDR3 is given with its conserved first and last residue. A D gene is named only where the DNA matches it firmly. Clone size appears in some rows only: once, few, many, or a class for an expanded clone.

v_gene	j_gene	d_gene	abundance	CDR3aa	CDR3nt
TRBV10-3	TRBJ2-7	TRBD2	-	CAISESLAGSYEQYF	TGTGCCATCAGTGAGTCGCTAGCGGGATCCTACGAGCAGTACTTC
TRBV5-1	TRBJ1-1	-	-	CASRRVGTEAFF	TGCGCCAGCAGGCGGGTAGGAACTGAAGCTTTCTTT
TRBV3-1/TRBV3-2	TRBJ2-1	-	-	CASSQAVSNNEQFF	TGTGCCAGCAGCCAAGCGGTGAGTAACAATGAGCAGTTCTTC
TRBV11-3	TRBJ1-2	TRBD1	-	CASSLVRGQDRNYGYTF	TGTGCCAGCAGCTTAGTTCGTGGACAGGACAGAAACTATGGCTACACCTTC
TRBV3-1/TRBV3-2	TRBJ2-7	TRBD1	-	CASSYRQGLSYEQYF	TGTGCCAGCAGCTATCGACAGGGTTTATCCTACGAGCAGTACTTC
TRBV27	TRBJ2-3	-	-	CASIPDSYGTDTQYF	TGTGCCAGCATCCCGGACAGCTATGGCACAGATACGCAGTATTTT
TRBV7-6	TRBJ2-7	TRBD1	-	CASSLVLQGSSSYEQYF	TGTGCCAGCAGCTTAGTCTTACAGGGGTCCAGCTCCTACGAGCAGTACTTC
TRBV6-2/TRBV6-3	TRBJ2-7	-	-	CASSYRTASYEQYF	TGTGCCAGCAGTTACCGGACAGCCTCCTACGAGCAGTACTTC
TRBV19	TRBJ1-2	TRBD1	-	CAVGRGQGPGMGYTF	TGTGCCGTCGGGCGGGGACAGGGGCCCGGGATGGGCTACACCTTC
TRBV6-5	TRBJ2-7	TRBD2	-	CASSYGTSVPREQYF	TGTGCCAGCAGTTACGGGACTAGCGTCCCCCGCGAGCAGTACTTC
TRBV6-5	TRBJ1-1	TRBD1	-	CASSYLDRISTEAFF	TGTGCCAGCAGTTACTTGGACAGGATCAGCACTGAAGCTTTCTTT
TRBV6-5	TRBJ2-2	TRBD1	-	CASSSPDRADTGELFF	TGTGCCAGCAGTTCGCCGGACAGGGCGGACACCGGGGAGCTGTTTTTT
TRBV7-6	TRBJ1-1	TRBD1	-	CASSQGDFNTEAFF	TGTGCCAGCAGCCAGGGGGACTTTAACACTGAAGCTTTCTTT
TRBV5-8	TRBJ2-5	TRBD2	-	CASSPKGRARETQYF	TGTGCCAGCAGCCCAAAGGGGAGGGCTAGGGAGACCCAGTACTTC
TRBV18	TRBJ2-5	-	many	CASSLGIEETQYF	TGTGCCAGCTCACTGGGCATCGAAGAGACCCAGTACTTC
TRBV12-3/TRBV12-4	TRBJ1-2	TRBD1	-	CAISTGGYGYTF	TGTGCCATCTCGACAGGGGGGTATGGCTACACCTTC
TRBV14	TRBJ2-2	-	few	CASRSGLLNTGELFF	TGTGCCAGCAGATCTGGACTTCTGAACACCGGGGAGCTGTTTTTT
TRBV5-4	TRBJ1-4	TRBD1	-	CASSVGTVNEKLFF	TGTGCCAGCAGCGTCGGGACAGTTAATGAAAAACTGTTTTTT
TRBV19	TRBJ1-5	-	-	CASSIGWSTQPQHF	TGTGCCAGTAGTATAGGCTGGAGCACTCAGCCCCAGCATTTT
TRBV27	TRBJ2-2	-	-	CASTLLGAIGTGELFF	TGTGCCAGCACTTTACTTGGGGCCATTGGCACCGGGGAGCTGTTTTTT
TRBV27	TRBJ1-2	TRBD1	-	CASRATGKHNYGYTF	TGTGCCAGCAGGGCGACAGGGAAACATAACTATGGCTACACCTTC
TRBV7-3	TRBJ1-1	TRBD1	-	CASSLRTGRGNTEAFF	TGTGCCAGCAGCTTACGGACAGGGAGAGGGAACACTGAAGCTTTCTTT
TRBV3-1/TRBV3-2	TRBJ1-2	TRBD1	-	CASSQEQGAYGYTF	TGTGCCAGCAGCCAAGAGCAGGGGGCCTATGGCTACACCTTC
TRBV19	TRBJ2-2	TRBD1	-	CASSIRTGMQTGELFF	TGTGCCAGTAGTATCAGGACAGGGATGCAAACCGGGGAGCTGTTTTTT
TRBV27	TRBJ2-5	-	few	CASSRQASWRGETQYF	TGTGCCAGCAGTCGTCAGGCAAGTTGGAGAGGGGAGACCCAGTACTTC
TRBV30	TRBJ1-5	-	-	CAWSGGGSQPQHF	TGTGCCTGGAGTGGGGGGGGCTCTCAGCCCCAGCATTTT
TRBV3-1/TRBV3-2	TRBJ2-1	-	-	CASSELVSYNEQFF	TGTGCCAGCAGCGAACTAGTCTCCTACAATGAGCAGTTCTTC
TRBV6-6	TRBJ2-7	-	-	CASSYGLNYEQYF	TGTGCCAGCAGTTACGGACTCAACTACGAGCAGTACTTC
TRBV7-2	TRBJ2-1	TRBD2	-	CASSWGLVAGYNEQFF	TGTGCCAGCAGCTGGGGACTAGTAGCCGGCTACAATGAGCAGTTCTTC
TRBV28	TRBJ2-3	TRBD1	-	CASSADGQGQGADTQYF	TGTGCCAGCAGCGCAGATGGACAGGGCCAGGGGGCAGATACGCAGTATTTT
TRBV7-9	TRBJ2-2	TRBD1	-	CASSLTGVPGELFF	TGTGCCAGCAGCTTGACAGGGGTCCCCGGGGAGCTGTTTTTT
TRBV11-3	TRBJ2-5	-	-	CASSHAGRGETQYF	TGTGCCAGCAGCCACGCAGGGCGTGGGGAGACCCAGTACTTC
TRBV15	TRBJ2-1	-	-	CASSWGFNEQFF	TGTGCCTCGTCCTGGGGCTTTAATGAGCAGTTCTTC
TRBV6-5	TRBJ1-2	-	-	CASSPAEGATF	TGTGCCAGCAGCCCGGCGGAGGGCGCCACCTTC
TRBV2	TRBJ2-7	-	-	CASRTQPYEQYF	TGTGCCAGCAGGACACAACCCTACGAGCAGTACTTC
TRBV27	TRBJ1-1	TRBD1	-	CASSFRRGQGANLNTEAFF	TGTGCCAGCAGTTTCCGCCGGGGGCAGGGGGCGAATCTGAACACTGAAGCTTTCTTT
TRBV10-3	TRBJ1-5	TRBD1	-	CAISQTGGGNQPQHF	TGTGCCATCAGCCAGACAGGGGGCGGCAATCAGCCCCAGCATTTT
TRBV7-9	TRBJ2-7	-	few	CASSSSRDEQYF	TGTGCCAGCAGCTCGTCTCGGGACGAGCAGTACTTC
TRBV5-1	TRBJ2-7	TRBD1	-	CASSTTAGTGSNEQYF	TGCGCCAGCAGCACTACAGCCGGGACAGGGAGCAACGAGCAGTACTTC
TRBV7-3	TRBJ1-3	-	-	CASSRVDGNTIYF	TGTGCCAGCAGCCGGGTGGATGGAAACACCATATATTTT
TRBV19	TRBJ1-1	TRBD1	-	CASSMSWGQGNTEAFF	TGTGCCAGTAGTATGAGTTGGGGACAGGGAAACACTGAAGCTTTCTTT
TRBV7-8	TRBJ2-7	-	-	CASSLRQAFEQYF	TGTGCCAGCAGCTTAAGGCAGGCTTTCGAGCAGTACTTC
TRBV20-1	TRBJ1-1	-	-	CSASRTEAFF	TGCAGTGCTAGTCGCACTGAAGCTTTCTTT
TRBV13	TRBJ2-1	TRBD2	-	CASSLFGRAVQVGSYNEQFF	TGTGCCAGCAGCTTATTCGGGAGGGCCGTACAAGTTGGGTCCTACAATGAGCAGTTCTTC
TRBV14	TRBJ1-1	-	-	CASSPIGRVTEAFF	TGTGCCAGCAGCCCTATAGGGAGAGTCACTGAAGCTTTCTTT
TRBV2	TRBJ1-5	-	few	CASSDLAGPYSNQPQHF	TGTGCCAGCAGTGATTTGGCAGGGCCCTATAGCAATCAGCCCCAGCATTTT
TRBV5-1	TRBJ1-4	-	-	CASRGDGTNEKLFF	TGCGCCAGCAGGGGAGATGGGACTAATGAAAAACTGTTTTTT
TRBV27	TRBJ1-5	TRBD1	few	CASSLRGRGNQPQHF	TGTGCCAGCAGCCTAAGGGGGCGAGGCAATCAGCCCCAGCATTTT
TRBV25-1	TRBJ1-1	-	once	CASRRGGNTEAFF	TGTGCCAGCAGGAGGGGGGGGAACACTGAAGCTTTCTTT
TRBV15	TRBJ1-1	TRBD1	-	CAINRGLNTEAFF	TGTGCCATCAACAGGGGGCTGAACACTGAAGCTTTCTTT
TRBV12-3/TRBV12-4	TRBJ1-3	-	-	CAGGEGNGNTIYF	TGTGCAGGGGGGGAGGGGAATGGAAACACCATATATTTT
TRBV11-2	TRBJ2-7	TRBD2	-	CASSFGTSNYEQYF	TGTGCCAGCAGCTTCGGGACTAGCAACTACGAGCAGTACTTC
TRBV4-1	TRBJ2-7	TRBD2	-	CASSQAPSGIYEQYF	TGCGCCAGCAGCCAAGCGCCTAGCGGGATCTACGAGCAGTACTTC
TRBV7-9	TRBJ2-3	TRBD1	-	CASSFRDRGTDTQYF	TGTGCCAGCAGCTTCCGGGACAGGGGCACAGATACGCAGTATTTT
TRBV3-1/TRBV3-2	TRBJ2-3	TRBD2	-	CASSPLAERRDTQYF	TGTGCCAGCAGCCCCCTAGCGGAACGGAGGGATACGCAGTATTTT
TRBV19	TRBJ2-3	-	-	CASSHGFLSTDTQYF	TGTGCCAGTAGTCACGGTTTCTTAAGCACAGATACGCAGTATTTT
TRBV27	TRBJ1-4	TRBD1	-	CASKWTGWNEKLFF	TGTGCCAGCAAATGGACAGGGTGGAATGAAAAACTGTTTTTT
TRBV28	TRBJ1-1	-	-	CASSLFGRNEGTEAFF	TGTGCCAGCAGTTTATTCGGACGTAATGAGGGCACTGAAGCTTTCTTT
TRBV6-6	TRBJ2-7	-	-	CASSPPGKGHEQYF	TGTGCCAGCAGTCCCCCCGGGAAAGGTCACGAGCAGTACTTC
TRBV3-1/TRBV3-2	TRBJ1-2	-	-	CASSQDNQGKNGYTF	TGTGCCAGCAGCCAAGATAACCAGGGAAAGAATGGCTACACCTTC